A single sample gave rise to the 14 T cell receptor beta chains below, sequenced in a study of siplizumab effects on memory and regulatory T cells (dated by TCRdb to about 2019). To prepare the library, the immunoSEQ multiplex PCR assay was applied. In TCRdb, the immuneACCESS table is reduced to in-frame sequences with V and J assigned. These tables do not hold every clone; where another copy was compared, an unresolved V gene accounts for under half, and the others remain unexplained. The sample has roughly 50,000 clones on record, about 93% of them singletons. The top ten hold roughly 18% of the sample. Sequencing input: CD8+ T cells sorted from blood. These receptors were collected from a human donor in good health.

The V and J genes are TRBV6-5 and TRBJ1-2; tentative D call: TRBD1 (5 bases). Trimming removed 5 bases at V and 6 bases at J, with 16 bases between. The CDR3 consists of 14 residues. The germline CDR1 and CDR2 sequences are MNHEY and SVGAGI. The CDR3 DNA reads TGTGCCAGCAGTCTGGGGTGGGACGCTAATGGCTACACCTTC. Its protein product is CASSLGWDANGYTF.

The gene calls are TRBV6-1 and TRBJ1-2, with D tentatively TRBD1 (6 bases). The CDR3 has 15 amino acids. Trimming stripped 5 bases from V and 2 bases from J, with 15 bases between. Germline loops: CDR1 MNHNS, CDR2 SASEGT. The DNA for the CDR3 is TGTGCCAGCAGTTGGGGGCACCAATCCAACTATGGCTACACCTTC. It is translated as CASSWGHQSNYGYTF.

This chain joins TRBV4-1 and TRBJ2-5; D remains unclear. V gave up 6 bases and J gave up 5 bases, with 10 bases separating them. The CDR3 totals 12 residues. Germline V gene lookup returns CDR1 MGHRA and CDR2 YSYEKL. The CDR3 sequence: CASSLSGETQYF. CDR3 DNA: TGCGCCAGCAGTCTTTCTGGGGAGACCCAGTACTTC.

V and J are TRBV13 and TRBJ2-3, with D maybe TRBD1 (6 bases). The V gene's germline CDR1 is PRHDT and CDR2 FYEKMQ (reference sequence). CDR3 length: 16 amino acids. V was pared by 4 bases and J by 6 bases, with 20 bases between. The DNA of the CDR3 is TGTGCCAGCAGCTCTCCAGGGGAGACAGGTGTGGATACGCAGTATTTT. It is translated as CASSSPGETGVDTQYF.

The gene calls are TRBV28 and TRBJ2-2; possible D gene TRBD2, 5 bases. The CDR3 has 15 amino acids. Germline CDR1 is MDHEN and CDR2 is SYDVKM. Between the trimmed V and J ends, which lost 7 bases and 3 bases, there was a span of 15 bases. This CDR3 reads CASTQTRSHTGELFF. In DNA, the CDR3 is TGTGCCAGCACTCAAACTAGGTCTCACACCGGGGAGCTGTTTTTT.

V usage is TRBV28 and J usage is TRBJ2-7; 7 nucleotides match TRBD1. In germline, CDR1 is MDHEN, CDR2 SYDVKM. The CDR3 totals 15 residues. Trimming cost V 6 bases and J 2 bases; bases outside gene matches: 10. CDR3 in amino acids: CASRLARTGTYEQYF. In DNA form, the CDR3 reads TGTGCCAGCAGACTGGCGAGGACAGGAACCTACGAGCAGTACTTC.

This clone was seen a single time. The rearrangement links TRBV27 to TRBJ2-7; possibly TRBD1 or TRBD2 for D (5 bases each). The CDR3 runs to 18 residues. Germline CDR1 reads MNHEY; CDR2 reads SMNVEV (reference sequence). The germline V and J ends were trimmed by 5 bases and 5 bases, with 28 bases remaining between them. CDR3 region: CASSPYYRGPPIDNEQYF. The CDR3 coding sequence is TGTGCCAGCAGTCCATATTACCGGGGCCCCCCGATAGACAACGAGCAGTACTTC.

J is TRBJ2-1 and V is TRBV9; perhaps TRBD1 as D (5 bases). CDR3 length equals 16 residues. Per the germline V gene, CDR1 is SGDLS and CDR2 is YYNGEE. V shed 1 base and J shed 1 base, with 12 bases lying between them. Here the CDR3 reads CASSVQRAGSYNEQFF. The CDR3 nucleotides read TGTGCCAGCAGCGTACAAAGGGCAGGGTCCTACAATGAGCAGTTCTTC.

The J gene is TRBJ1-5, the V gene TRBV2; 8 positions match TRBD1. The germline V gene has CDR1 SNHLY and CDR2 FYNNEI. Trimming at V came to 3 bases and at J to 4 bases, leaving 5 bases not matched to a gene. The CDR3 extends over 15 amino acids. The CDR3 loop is CASSEGQDYNQPQHF. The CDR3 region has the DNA TGTGCCAGCAGTGAGGGACAGGATTATAATCAGCCCCAGCATTTT. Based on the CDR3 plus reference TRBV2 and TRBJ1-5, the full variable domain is EPEVTQTPSHQVTQMGQEVILRCVPISNHLYFYWYRQILGQKVEFLVSFYNNEISEKSEIFDDQFSVERPDGSNFTLKIRSTKLEDSAMYFCASSEGQDYNQPQHFGDGTRLSIL.

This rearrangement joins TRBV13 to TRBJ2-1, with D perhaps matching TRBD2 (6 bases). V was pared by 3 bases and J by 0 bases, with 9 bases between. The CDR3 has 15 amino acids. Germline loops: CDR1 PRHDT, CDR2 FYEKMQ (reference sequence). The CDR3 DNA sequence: TGTGCCAGCAGCTTCTACGGGGGCTCCTACAATGAGCAGTTCTTC. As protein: CASSFYGGSYNEQFF.

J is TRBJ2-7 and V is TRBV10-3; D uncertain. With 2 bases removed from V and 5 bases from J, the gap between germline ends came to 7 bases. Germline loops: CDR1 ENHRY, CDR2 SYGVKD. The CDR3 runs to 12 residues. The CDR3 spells CAISEGVNEQYF. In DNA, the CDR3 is TGTGCCATCAGTGAGGGGGTTAACGAGCAGTACTTC.

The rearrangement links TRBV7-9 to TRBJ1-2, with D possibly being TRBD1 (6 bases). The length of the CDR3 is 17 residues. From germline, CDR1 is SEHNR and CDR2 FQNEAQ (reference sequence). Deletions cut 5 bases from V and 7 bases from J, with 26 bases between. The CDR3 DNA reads TGTGCCAGCAGCCTGGGGCCCTCGGACAGTATAGATCCTGGCTACACCTTC. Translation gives CASSLGPSDSIDPGYTF.

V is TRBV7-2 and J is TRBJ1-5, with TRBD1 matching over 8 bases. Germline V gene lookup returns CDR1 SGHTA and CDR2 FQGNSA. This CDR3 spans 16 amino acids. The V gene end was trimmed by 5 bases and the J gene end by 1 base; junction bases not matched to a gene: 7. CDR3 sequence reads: CASSTDRGRSNQPQHF. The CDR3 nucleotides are TGTGCCAGCAGCACCGACAGGGGACGGAGCAATCAGCCCCAGCATTTT. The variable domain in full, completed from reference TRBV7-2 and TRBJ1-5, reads GAGVSQSPSNKVTEKGKDVELRCDPISGHTALYWYRQSLGQGLEFLIYFQGNSAPDKSGLPSDRFSAERTGGSVSTLTIQRTQQEDSAVYLCASSTDRGRSNQPQHFGDGTRLSIL.

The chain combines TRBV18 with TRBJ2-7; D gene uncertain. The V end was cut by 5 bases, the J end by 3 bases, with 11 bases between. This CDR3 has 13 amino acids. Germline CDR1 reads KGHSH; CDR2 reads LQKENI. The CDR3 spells CASSGSQYYEQYF. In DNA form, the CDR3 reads TGTGCCAGCTCAGGAAGTCAGTACTACGAGCAGTACTTC.